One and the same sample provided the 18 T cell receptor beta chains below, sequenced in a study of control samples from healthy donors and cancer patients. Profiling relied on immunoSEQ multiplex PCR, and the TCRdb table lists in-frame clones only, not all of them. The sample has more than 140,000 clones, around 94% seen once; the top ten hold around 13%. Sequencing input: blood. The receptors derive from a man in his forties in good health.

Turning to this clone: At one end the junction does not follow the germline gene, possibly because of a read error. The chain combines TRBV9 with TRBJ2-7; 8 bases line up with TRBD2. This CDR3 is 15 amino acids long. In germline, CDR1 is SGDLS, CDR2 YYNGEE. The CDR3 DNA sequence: TGTGCCAGCGGCGTAGCGGGGCAGGGCAGAGACGAGCAGTACTTC. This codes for CASGVAGQGRDEQYF. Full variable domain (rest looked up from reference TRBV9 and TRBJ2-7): DSGVTQTPKHLITATGQRVTLRCSPRSGDLSVYWYQQSLDQGLQFLIQYYNGEERAKGNILERFSAQQFPDLHSELNLSSLELGDSALYFCASGVAGQGRDEQYFGPGTRLTVT.

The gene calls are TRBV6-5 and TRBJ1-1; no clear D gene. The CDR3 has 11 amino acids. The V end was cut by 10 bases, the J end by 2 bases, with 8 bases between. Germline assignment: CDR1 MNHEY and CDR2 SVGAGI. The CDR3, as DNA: TGTGCCACGCTTCGTAACACTGAAGCTTTCTTT. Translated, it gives CATLRNTEAFF.

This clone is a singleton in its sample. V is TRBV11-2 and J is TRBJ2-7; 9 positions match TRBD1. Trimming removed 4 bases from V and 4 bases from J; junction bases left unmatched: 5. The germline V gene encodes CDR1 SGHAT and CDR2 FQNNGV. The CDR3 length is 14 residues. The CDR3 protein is CASSSNRGLYEQYF. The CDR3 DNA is TGTGCCAGCAGCTCCAACAGGGGGCTATACGAGCAGTACTTC.

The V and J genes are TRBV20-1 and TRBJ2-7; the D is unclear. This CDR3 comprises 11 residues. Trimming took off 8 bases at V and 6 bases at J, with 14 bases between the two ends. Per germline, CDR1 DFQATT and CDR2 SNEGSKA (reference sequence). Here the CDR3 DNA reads TGCAGTATCCCCACCGGAAGCGAGCAGTACTTC. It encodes CSIPTGSEQYF.

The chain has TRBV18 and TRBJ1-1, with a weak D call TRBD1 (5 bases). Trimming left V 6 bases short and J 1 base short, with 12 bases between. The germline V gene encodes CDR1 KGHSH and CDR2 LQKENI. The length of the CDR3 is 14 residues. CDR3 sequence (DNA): TGTGCCAGCTCTCCGGCAGGGCCGAACACTGAAGCTTTCTTT. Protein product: CASSPAGPNTEAFF. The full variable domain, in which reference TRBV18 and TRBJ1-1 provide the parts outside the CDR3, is NAGVMQNPRHLVRRRGQEARLRCSPMKGHSHVYWYRQLPEEGLKFMVYLQKENIIDESGMPKERFSAEFPKEGPSILRIQQVVRGDSAAYFCASSPAGPNTEAFFGQGTRLTVV.

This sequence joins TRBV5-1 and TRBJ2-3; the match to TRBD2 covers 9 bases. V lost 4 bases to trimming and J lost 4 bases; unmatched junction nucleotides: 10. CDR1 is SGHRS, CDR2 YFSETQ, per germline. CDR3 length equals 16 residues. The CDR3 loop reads CASSPRGSGGSDTQYF. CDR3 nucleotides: TGCGCCAGCAGCCCCCGGGGTAGCGGGGGCTCAGATACGCAGTATTTT.

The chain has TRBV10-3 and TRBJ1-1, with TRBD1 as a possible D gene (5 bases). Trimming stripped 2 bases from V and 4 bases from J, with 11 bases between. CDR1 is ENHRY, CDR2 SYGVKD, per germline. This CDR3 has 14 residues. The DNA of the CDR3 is TGTGCCATCAGTGAGGGAAGGGGAATCACTGAAGCTTTCTTT. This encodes CAISEGRGITEAFF.

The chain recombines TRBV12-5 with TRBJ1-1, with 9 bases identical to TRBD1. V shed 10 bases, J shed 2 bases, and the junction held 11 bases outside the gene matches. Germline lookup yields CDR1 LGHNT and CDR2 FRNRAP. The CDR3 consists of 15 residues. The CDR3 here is CATVTDRGFNTEAFF. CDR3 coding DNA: TGTGCTACAGTTACGGACAGGGGATTTAACACTGAAGCTTTCTTT.

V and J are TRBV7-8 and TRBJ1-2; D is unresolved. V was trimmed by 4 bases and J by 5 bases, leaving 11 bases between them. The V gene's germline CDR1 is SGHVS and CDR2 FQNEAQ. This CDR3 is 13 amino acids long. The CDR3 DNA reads TGTGCCAGCAGCTCCCATTTTTCGTATGGCTACACCTTC. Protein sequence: CASSSHFSYGYTF. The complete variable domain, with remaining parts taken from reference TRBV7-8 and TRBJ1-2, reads GAGVSQSPRYKVAKRGQDVALRCDPISGHVSLFWYQQALGQGPEFLTYFQNEAQLDKSGLPSDRFFAERPEGSVSTLKIQRTQQEDSAVYLCASSSHFSYGYTFGSGTRLTVV.

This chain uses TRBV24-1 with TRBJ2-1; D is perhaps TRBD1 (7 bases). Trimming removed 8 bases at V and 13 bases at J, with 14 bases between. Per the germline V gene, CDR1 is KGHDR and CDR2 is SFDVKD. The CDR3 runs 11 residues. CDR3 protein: CATNGGQSQFF. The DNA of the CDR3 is TGTGCCACCAACGGGGGACAGAGCCAGTTCTTC.

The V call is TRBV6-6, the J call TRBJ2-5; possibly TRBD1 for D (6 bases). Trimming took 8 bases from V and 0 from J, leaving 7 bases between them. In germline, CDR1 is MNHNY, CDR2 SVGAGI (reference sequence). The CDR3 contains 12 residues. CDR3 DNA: TGTGCCAGCCAGGGGTACCAAGAGACCCAGTACTTC. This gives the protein CASQGYQETQYF.

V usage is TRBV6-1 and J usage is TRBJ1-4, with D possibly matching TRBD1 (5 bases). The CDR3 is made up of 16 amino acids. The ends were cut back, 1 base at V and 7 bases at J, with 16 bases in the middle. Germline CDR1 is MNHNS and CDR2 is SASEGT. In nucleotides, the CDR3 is TGTGCCAGCAGTGAAGGCCCGGGGGGTTGGAGTGAAAAACTGTTTTTT. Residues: CASSEGPGGWSEKLFF.

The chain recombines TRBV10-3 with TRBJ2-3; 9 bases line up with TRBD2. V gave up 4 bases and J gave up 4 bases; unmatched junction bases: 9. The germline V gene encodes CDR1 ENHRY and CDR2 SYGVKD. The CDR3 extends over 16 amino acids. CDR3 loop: CAISGDSGRPSDTQYF. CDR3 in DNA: TGTGCCATCAGTGGGGACAGCGGGAGGCCATCAGATACGCAGTATTTT.

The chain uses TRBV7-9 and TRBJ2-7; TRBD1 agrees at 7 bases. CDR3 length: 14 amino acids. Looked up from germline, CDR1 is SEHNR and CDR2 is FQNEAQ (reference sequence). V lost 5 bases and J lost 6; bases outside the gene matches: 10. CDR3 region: CASSLSWTGSEQYF. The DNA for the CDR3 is TGTGCCAGCAGCCTGTCGTGGACAGGAAGCGAGCAGTACTTC.

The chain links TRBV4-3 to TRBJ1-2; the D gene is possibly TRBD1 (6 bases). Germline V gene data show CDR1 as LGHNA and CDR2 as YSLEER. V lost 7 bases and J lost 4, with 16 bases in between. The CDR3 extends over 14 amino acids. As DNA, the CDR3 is TGCGCCAGCACTACGACAGGAGGGGGCTATGGCTACACCTTC. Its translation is CASTTTGGGYGYTF.

CDR3 protein: CASSSGTKYNQPQHF. The CDR3 DNA sequence: TGTGCCAGCAGTTCCGGGACAAAATACAATCAGCCCCAGCATTTT. The V call is TRBV2, the J call TRBJ1-5; D is possibly TRBD1 (6 bases). The CDR3 extends over 15 amino acids. Per germline, CDR1 SNHLY and CDR2 FYNNEI. V was cut by 5 bases and J by 3 bases, with 14 bases left in between.

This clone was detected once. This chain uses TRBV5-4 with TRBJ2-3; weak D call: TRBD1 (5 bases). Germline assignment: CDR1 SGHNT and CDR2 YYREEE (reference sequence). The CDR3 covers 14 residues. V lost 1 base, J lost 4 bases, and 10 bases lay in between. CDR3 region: CASSLKQGADTQYF. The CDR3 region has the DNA TGTGCCAGCAGCTTGAAGCAGGGCGCAGATACGCAGTATTTT.

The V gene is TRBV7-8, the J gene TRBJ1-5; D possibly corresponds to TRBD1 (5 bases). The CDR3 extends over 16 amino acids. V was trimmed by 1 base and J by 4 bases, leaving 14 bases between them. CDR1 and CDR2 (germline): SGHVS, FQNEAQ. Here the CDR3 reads CASSLEGRLSNQPQHF. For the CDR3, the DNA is TGTGCCAGCAGCTTAGAGGGACGGCTGAGTAATCAGCCCCAGCATTTT.